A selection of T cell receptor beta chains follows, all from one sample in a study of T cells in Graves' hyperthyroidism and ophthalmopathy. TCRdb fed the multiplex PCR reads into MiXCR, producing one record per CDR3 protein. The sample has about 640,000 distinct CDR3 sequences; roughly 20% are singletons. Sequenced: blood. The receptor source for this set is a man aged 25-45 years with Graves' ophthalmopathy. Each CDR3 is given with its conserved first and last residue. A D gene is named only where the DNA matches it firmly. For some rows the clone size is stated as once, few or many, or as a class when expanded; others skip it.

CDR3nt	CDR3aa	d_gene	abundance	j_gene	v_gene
TGCAGTGTCCCAGGGAACACTGAAGCTTTCTTT	CSVPGNTEAFF	.	many	TRBJ1-1	TRBV20-1
TGCGCCAGCAGCCAAGGTCAGGCGGACCATGAGCAGTTCTTC	CASSQGQADHEQFF	.	few	TRBJ2-1	TRBV4-1
TGTGCCAGCAGTGGGACAGGGATCTTCTACGAGCAGTACTTC	CASSGTGIFYEQYF	TRBD1	few	TRBJ2-7	TRBV6-2/TRBV6-3
TGTGCCAGCAGTGGGGACAGGGGGACGGGCGAGCAGTACTTC	CASSGDRGTGEQYF	TRBD1	.	TRBJ2-7	TRBV6-1
TGTGCCAGCACTTTGGGGACCAGAGAGCAGTTCTTC	CASTLGTREQFF	.	few	TRBJ2-1	TRBV12-3/TRBV12-4
TGTGCCAGCAATCCAGGGGGCGTCTTAAACACTGAAGCTTTCTTT	CASNPGGVLNTEAFF	TRBD1	many	TRBJ1-1	TRBV2
TGTGCCAGCAGCTTGGACCTAGCGGGAGGGTACGAGCAGTACTTC	CASSLDLAGGYEQYF	TRBD2	once	TRBJ2-7	TRBV5-1
TGTGCCAGCAGTTACGGAGGGGCGGAGACCCAGTACTTC	CASSYGGAETQYF	.	.	TRBJ2-5	TRBV6-6
TGTGCCAGCAGCTTCTTAAGCGGGAGGCCTCTTAGGCAAGAGACCCAGTACTTC	CASSFLSGRPLRQETQYF	TRBD2	many	TRBJ2-5	TRBV11-2
TGTGCCAGCAGCTTAGTTGGGGTCCGGCTAGGGGATTACAATGAGCAGTTCTTC	CASSLVGVRLGDYNEQFF	.	.	TRBJ2-1	TRBV7-2
TGTGCCAGCAGCTTGGCCAAAGGGGTCTACAATGAGCAGTTCTTC	CASSLAKGVYNEQFF	.	many	TRBJ2-1	TRBV5-5
TGTGCCAGCAGTCCCACTTACAGGGGGCGACTCCCAACGAACACCGGGGAGCTGTTTTTT	CASSPTYRGRLPTNTGELFF	TRBD1	.	TRBJ2-2	TRBV6-2/TRBV6-3
TGCGCCAGCAAGCGGAGCTCTGGAAACACCATATATTTT	CASKRSSGNTIYF	.	.	TRBJ1-3	TRBV5-1
TGTGCCAGCAGCGCCACAGGGGGCGGGGTACAAGAGACCCAGTACTTC	CASSATGGGVQETQYF	TRBD1	many	TRBJ2-5	TRBV11-2
TGTGCCAGCAGTCAAAGACTAGCGGGAGGGCTCGGAGATACGCAGTATTTT	CASSQRLAGGLGDTQYF	TRBD2	many	TRBJ2-3	TRBV6-1
TGTGCCAGCAGCTTAGGACTGTCCGTCTACGAGCAGTACTTC	CASSLGLSVYEQYF	.	many	TRBJ2-7	TRBV7-9
TGTGCCAGCAGCCCTCCCCTCCCTAGCGGAAGCTCCTACAATGAGCAGTTCTTC	CASSPPLPSGSSYNEQFF	TRBD2	many	TRBJ2-1	TRBV7-9
TGCAGTGCTAGACTTCTAGGGTTGAGGGACACCATATATTTT	CSARLLGLRDTIYF	.	.	TRBJ1-3	TRBV20-1
TGTGCCAGCAGCTTAGGCACAGGGCGGAACGAGCAGTACTTC	CASSLGTGRNEQYF	.	many	TRBJ2-7	TRBV7-2
TGTGCCAGCAGTGAAGTCAGGCTGTACGAGCAGTACTTC	CASSEVRLYEQYF	.	many	TRBJ2-7	TRBV2
TGTGCCATCCAACCGAATAGCGGAGGCACAGATACGCAGTATTTT	CAIQPNSGGTDTQYF	.	.	TRBJ2-3	TRBV10-3
TGTGCCAGCACACCAATAGTGAACACTGAAGCTTTCTTT	CASTPIVNTEAFF	.	.	TRBJ1-1	TRBV12-3/TRBV12-4
TGCAGTGCTAGATTGGGAGCGGGAGGCTACGAGCAGTACTTC	CSARLGAGGYEQYF	TRBD2	many	TRBJ2-7	TRBV20-1
TGTGCCAGCAGCCACCGACAGCTGCAAGAGACCCAGTACTTC	CASSHRQLQETQYF	.	.	TRBJ2-5	TRBV14
TGTGCCAGCAGTGGATGGACTAGGAGCACAGATACGCAGTATTTT	CASSGWTRSTDTQYF	TRBD2	many	TRBJ2-3	TRBV2
TGCAGTGCTCCCTTAGCGGGAGAAACAAATGAGCAGTTCTTC	CSAPLAGETNEQFF	TRBD2	.	TRBJ2-1	TRBV20-1
TGTGCCACCAGCAGAAACGGAGTGCCGGGCTCCTACGAGCAGTACTTC	CATSRNGVPGSYEQYF	.	.	TRBJ2-7	TRBV15
TGCAGTGCTCCACAAGTAGGGAGGGAGACCCAGTACTTC	CSAPQVGRETQYF	.	.	TRBJ2-5	TRBV20-1
TGCAGTCCGCTCCGGGGAACGGAGACCCAGTACTTC	CSPLRGTETQYF	.	.	TRBJ2-5	TRBV20-1
TGTGCCATCAAGTCGGTAGGCCCCGAGCAGTACTTC	CAIKSVGPEQYF	.	few	TRBJ2-7	TRBV7-9
TGTGCCAGCAGCTCGCAAAGGAGGGCTACGAGAGAGCAGTACTTC	CASSSQRRATREQYF	.	.	TRBJ2-7	TRBV7-3
TGTGCCAGCAGCACCCGGGCATTACAAGAGACCCAGTACTTC	CASSTRALQETQYF	.	.	TRBJ2-5	TRBV5-5
TGTGCCAGCAGCCAAGATCTCGGGGCAACCTCTGGAAACACCATATATTTT	CASSQDLGATSGNTIYF	.	.	TRBJ1-3	TRBV3-1
TGTGCCACCCAGGGACTAGCGGGACGGCATACGCAGTATTTT	CATQGLAGRHTQYF	TRBD2	many	TRBJ2-3	TRBV28
TGCAGTGCTAGAGATCAACGCAGGAGCTCCTACAATGAGCAGTTCTTC	CSARDQRRSSYNEQFF	.	few	TRBJ2-1	TRBV20-1
TGTGCCAGCAGCCAAAGGAGTTCGGCCAAAAACATTCAGTACTTC	CASSQRSSAKNIQYF	.	.	TRBJ2-4	TRBV6-1
TGTGCCAGCATCGGCGGTCTCTACGAGCAGTACTTC	CASIGGLYEQYF	.	few	TRBJ2-7	TRBV6-1
TGCAGTGCTACTGGGAGGACTAGCGGGAGGGCCTGGCCAGAGACCCAGTACTTC	CSATGRTSGRAWPETQYF	TRBD2	.	TRBJ2-5	TRBV20-1
TGTGCCATCGCGAGCGGGGGCTCCTACGAGCAGTACTTC	CAIASGGSYEQYF	TRBD2	.	TRBJ2-7	TRBV10-3
TGTGCCAGCAGCTTGCCCAGCAATGAGCAGTTCTTC	CASSLPSNEQFF	.	few	TRBJ2-1	TRBV5-5